This T cell receptor beta chain comes out of a study of CD4 and CD8 cells across lung adenocarcinoma regions. TCRdb re-called the PCR reads with MiXCR, one entry per CDR3 protein. This table has 11,000 or so distinct CDR3 sequences, around 50% appearing once. Localized lung adenocarcinoma, a non-small cell lung cancer, affected the donors. CDR3 length: 17 residues. V shed 0 bases and J shed 6 bases, with 18 bases lying between them. CDR1 is MGHRA and CDR2 is YSYEKL in the germline V gene. This rearrangement joins TRBV4-1 to TRBJ1-3, with TRBD1 as a possible D gene (5 bases). The sequence was obtained from a female donor with lung adenocarcinoma. The CD4 and CD8 labels of this study may be unreliable. Specimen: CD8+ T cells from the center of a lung tumor. CDR3: CASSQDCRWDPQNTIYF. CDR3 sequence (DNA): TGCGCCAGCAGCCAAGATTGCCGGTGGGACCCCCAAAACACCATATATTTT.